This note documents a single T cell receptor beta chain sequence. This record comes from a study of Graves' ophthalmopathy and Graves' hyperthyroidism. RNA served as the template for amplifying TCR beta CDR3 regions. HTBI primers served in a first-round RT-PCR, which a second-round multiplex PCR followed. TCRdb reprocessed the multiplex PCR reads with MiXCR, giving one entry per CDR3 protein. This sample has over a million distinct CDR3 sequences, with approximately 35% found just once. None of the included patients had other autoimmune diseases, uncontrolled infections, pregnancy or lactation, as these led to exclusion. The TCR comes from an adult man with Graves' hyperthyroidism. Sequenced: peripheral blood or thyroid tissue (not recorded which).

The CDR3 DNA reads as TGTGCCAGCAGCCCGAATCCGGGAACTATAAACACCGGGGAGCTGTTTTTT. This encodes CASSPNPGTINTGELFF. The chain recombines TRBV5-4 with TRBJ2-2, with TRBD2 as a possible D gene (5 bases). Trimming took off 4 bases at V and 2 bases at J, with 18 bases between the two ends. The CDR3 totals 17 residues. Germline values: CDR1 SGHNT, CDR2 YYREEE (reference sequence). The full variable domain, completed using reference TRBV5-4 and TRBJ2-2, is ETGVTQSPTHLIKTRGQQVTLRCSSQSGHNTVSWYQQALGQGPQFIFQYYREEENGRGNFPPRFSGLQFPNYSSELNVNALELDDSALYLCASSPNPGTINTGELFFGEGSRLTVL.